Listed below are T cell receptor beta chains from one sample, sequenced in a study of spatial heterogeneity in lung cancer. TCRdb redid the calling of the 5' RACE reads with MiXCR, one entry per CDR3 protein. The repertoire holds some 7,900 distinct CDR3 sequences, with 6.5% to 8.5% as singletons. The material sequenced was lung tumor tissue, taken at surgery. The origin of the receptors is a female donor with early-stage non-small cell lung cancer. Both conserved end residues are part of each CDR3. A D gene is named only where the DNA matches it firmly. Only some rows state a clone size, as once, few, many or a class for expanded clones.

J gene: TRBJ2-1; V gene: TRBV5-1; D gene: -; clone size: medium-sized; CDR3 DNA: TGCGCCAGCAGCTTGTGGAACCTCGTGTCCGGTGAGCAGTTCTTC; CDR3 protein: CASSLWNLVSGEQFF
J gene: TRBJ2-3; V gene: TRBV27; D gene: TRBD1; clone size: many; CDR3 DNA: TGTGCCAGCAGTTTAGATGGGGCAGGGGGCGTTGATACGCAGTATTTT; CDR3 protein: CASSLDGAGGVDTQYF
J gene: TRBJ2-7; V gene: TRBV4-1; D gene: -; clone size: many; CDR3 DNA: TGCGCCAGCAGCCAAGTAGGGTCCGAGCAGTACTTC; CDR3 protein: CASSQVGSEQYF
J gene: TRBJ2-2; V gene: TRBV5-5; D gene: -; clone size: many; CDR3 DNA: TGTGCCAGCAGCTTGTCCCCAGGGTATACCGGGGAGCTGTTTTTT; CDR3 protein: CASSLSPGYTGELFF
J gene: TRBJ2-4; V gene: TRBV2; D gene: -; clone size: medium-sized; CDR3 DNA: TGTGCCAGCAGTGAAGGAGGGGCAGGTTTGGCCAAAAACATTCAGTACTTC; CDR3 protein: CASSEGGAGLAKNIQYF
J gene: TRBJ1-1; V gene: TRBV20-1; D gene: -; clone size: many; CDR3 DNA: TGCAGTGCAAAGAACTCCGGCAGGGGCGTTTTTTGGGCTTTCTTT; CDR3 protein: CSAKNSGRGVFWAFF
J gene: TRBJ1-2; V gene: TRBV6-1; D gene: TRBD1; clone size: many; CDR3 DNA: TGTGCCAGCAGTGAAACCTGGGCAGGGGGCCGTGGCTACACCTTC; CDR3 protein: CASSETWAGGRGYTF
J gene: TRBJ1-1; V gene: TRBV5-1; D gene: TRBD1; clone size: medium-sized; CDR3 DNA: TGCGCCAGCAGCCCGACAGGGGGCATGGGCACTGAAGCTTTCTTT; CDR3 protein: CASSPTGGMGTEAFF
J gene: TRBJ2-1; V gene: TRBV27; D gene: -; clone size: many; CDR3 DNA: TGTGCCAGCAGTTTATTTCTAGTCGGACAGTGGAATGAGCAGTTCTTC; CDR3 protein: CASSLFLVGQWNEQFF
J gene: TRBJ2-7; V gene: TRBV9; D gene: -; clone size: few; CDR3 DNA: TGTGCCAGCAGCGCGAGCGGGCTGAGCTCCTACGAGCAGTACTTC; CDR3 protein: CASSASGLSSYEQYF
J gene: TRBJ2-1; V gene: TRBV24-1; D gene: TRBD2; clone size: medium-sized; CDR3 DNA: TGTGCCACCAGTGATCGGGGAGGGCACAACAATGAGCAGTTCTTC; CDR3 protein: CATSDRGGHNNEQFF
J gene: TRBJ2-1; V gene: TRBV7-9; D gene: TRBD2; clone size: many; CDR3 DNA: TGTGCCAGCAGCTTAGCGGGACTAGCGGATAACTACAATGAGCAGTTCTTC; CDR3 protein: CASSLAGLADNYNEQFF
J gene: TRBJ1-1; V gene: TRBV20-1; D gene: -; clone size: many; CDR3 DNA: TGCAGTGCTAGAATTCCGACAGGTTTGAACACTGAAGCTTTCTTT; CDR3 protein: CSARIPTGLNTEAFF
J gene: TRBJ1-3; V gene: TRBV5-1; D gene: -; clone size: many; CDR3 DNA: TGCGCCAGCAGCAACGGACAAAGACGAGGAAACACCATATATTTT; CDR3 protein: CASSNGQRRGNTIYF
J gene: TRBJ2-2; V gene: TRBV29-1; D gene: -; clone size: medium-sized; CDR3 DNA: TGCAGCGTTTTAAGATCCGCGAACACCGGGGAGCTGTTTTTT; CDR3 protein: CSVLRSANTGELFF
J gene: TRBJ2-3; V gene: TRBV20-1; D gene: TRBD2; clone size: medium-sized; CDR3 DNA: TGCAGGGGGGGGAATACAATCACAGATACGCAGTATTTT; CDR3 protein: CRGGNTITDTQYF
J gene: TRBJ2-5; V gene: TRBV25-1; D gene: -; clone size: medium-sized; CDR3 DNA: TGTGCCAGCAGTGAACTCGGGGGTTCGGAGCAAGAGACCCAGTACTTC; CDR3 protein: CASSELGGSEQETQYF
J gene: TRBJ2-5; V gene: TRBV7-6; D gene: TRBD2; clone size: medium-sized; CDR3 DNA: TGTGCCAGCAGCTCGGGACTAGCGGGAGGGCCAATAGAGACCCAGTACTTC; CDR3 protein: CASSSGLAGGPIETQYF
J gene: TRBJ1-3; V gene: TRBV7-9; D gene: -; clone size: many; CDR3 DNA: TGTGCCAGCAGCTTAGCCAGAGCGGGAAACACCATATATTTT; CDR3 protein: CASSLARAGNTIYF
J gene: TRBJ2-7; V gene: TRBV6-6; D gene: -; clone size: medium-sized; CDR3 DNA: TGTGCCAGCAGTTATGGATTAGGCTCCTACGAGCAGTACTTC; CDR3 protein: CASSYGLGSYEQYF
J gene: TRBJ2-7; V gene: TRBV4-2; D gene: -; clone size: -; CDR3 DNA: TGTGCCAGCAGCCAAGGGGGGCGGGACTACGAGCAGTACTTC; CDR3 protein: CASSQGGRDYEQYF
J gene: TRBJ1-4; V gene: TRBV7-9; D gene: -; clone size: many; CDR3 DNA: TGTGCCAGCAGCCGGGGGCGAACTAATGAAAAACTGTTTTTT; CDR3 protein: CASSRGRTNEKLFF
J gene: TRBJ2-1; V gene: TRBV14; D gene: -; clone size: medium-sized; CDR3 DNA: TGTGCCAGCAGCCAAGAGTCTCGCAATGAGCAGTTCTTC; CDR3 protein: CASSQESRNEQFF
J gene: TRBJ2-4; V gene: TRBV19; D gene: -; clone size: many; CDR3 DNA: TGTGCCAGTAGTATGAGGAGGGAGCGGTCTAACATTCAGTACTTC; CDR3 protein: CASSMRRERSNIQYF
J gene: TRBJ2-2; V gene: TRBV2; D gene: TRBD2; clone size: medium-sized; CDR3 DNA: TGTGCCAGCAGCCTAGCGGGAGGTAACACCGGGGAGCTGTTTTTT; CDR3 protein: CASSLAGGNTGELFF
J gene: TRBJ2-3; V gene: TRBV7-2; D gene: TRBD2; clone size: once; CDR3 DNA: TGTGCCAGCAGCTTAAATGCGGGACTAAGCACAGATACGCAGTATTTT; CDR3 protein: CASSLNAGLSTDTQYF
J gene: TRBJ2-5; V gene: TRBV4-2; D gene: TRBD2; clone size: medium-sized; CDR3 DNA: TGTGCCAGCAGCCACCTAGCGGGAGAGAGAGAGACCCAGTACTTC; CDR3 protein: CASSHLAGERETQYF
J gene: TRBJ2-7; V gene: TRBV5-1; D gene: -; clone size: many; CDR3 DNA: TGCGCCAGCAGCTTGGAAAGGGCCTACGAGCAGTACTTC; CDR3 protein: CASSLERAYEQYF
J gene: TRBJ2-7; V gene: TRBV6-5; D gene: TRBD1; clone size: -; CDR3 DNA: TGTGCCAGCAGTTCCTGGACAGGGCTCTACGAGCAGTACTTC; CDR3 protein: CASSSWTGLYEQYF